Sequencing of this TCR beta chain was carried out in a study of cytomegalovirus exposure and HLA in healthy donors. At the level of the study: The Caucasian-associated ancestry cluster contained 65% to 85% of the approximately 400 genotyped donors. Study findings and constraints: When analyzed later, a missense DCLRE1C variant was found to be linked to TCR beta V- and J-gene trimming. A later analysis found most CMV-associated TCR beta chains apparently HLA-restricted. Sequencing depth across donors, presence/absence analyses assumed, was roughly uniform.

This clone has just a few counts. Its antigen is unknown. The trim removed 4 bases at V and 7 bases at J, leaving 6 bases unmatched. This CDR3 has 14 residues. Germline values: CDR1 SGHDN, CDR2 FVKESK. A multiplex PCR was run with 60 Vbeta primers and 13 Jbeta primers. Data came from immunoSEQ multiplex PCR; TCRdb stores just in-frame clones and leaves some out. The sample includes under 200,000 clones, roughly 85% of them seen just once. The V call is TRBV14, the J call TRBJ2-2, with 7 bases identical to TRBD1. Sequenced material: PBMCs. This TCR derives from a woman aged 25 to 39 in good health and CMV-seropositive. Written as DNA, the CDR3 is TGTGCCAGCAGCCGACAGGGTCGGGGCGGGGAGCTGTTTTTT. Amino acid sequence: CASSRQGRGGELFF.